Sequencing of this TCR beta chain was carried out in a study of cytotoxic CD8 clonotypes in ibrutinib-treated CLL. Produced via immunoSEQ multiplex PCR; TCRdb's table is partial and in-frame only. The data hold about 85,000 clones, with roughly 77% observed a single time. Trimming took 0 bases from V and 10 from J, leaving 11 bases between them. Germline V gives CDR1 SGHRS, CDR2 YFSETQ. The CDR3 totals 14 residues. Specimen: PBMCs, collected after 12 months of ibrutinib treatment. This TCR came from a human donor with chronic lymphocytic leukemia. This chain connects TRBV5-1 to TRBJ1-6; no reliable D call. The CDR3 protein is CASSLASHGSPLHF. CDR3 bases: TGCGCCAGCAGCTTGGCCAGCCATGGGTCACCCCTCCACTTT.